Below are 7 T cell receptor beta chains sequenced from a single sample in a study of blood T cell repertoires in COVID-19. Assay used: immunoSEQ multiplex PCR; TCRdb lists only in-frame clones, some missing. This sample has about 210,000 clones, with about 91% found just once. The sequenced sample consisted of peripheral blood. The receptor source for this set is a man aged 30 to 45 with acute or convalescent COVID-19.

The chain carries TRBV4-2 and TRBJ1-5; D gene ambiguous. Germline CDR1 is LGHNA and CDR2 is YNFKEQ. Trimming cost V 0 bases and J 10 bases, with 10 bases left between them. The CDR3 is 13 residues long. In DNA form, the CDR3 reads TGTGCCAGCAGCCAAGAGGGCCCCCACCCCCAGCATTTT. Translated: CASSQEGPHPQHF.

This clone was seen just once. This chain connects TRBV11-2 to TRBJ2-6; D remains unclear. Germline values: CDR1 SGHAT, CDR2 FQNNGV. Trimming removed 3 bases from V and 0 bases from J, with 9 bases in between. The CDR3 has 16 amino acids. The CDR3 nucleotides are TGTGCCAGCAGCTTCGACATTTACTCTGGGGCCAACGTCCTGACTTTC. It translates to CASSFDIYSGANVLTF.

This chain links TRBV27 with TRBJ2-7; D is uncertain. This CDR3 spans 15 amino acids. Trimming stripped 1 base from V and 6 bases from J, with 16 bases between. The V gene's germline CDR1 is MNHEY and CDR2 SMNVEV (reference sequence). CDR3 amino acids: CASSLYGPRRVEQYF. The CDR3 DNA reads TGTGCCAGCAGTTTATACGGTCCCCGCCGCGTCGAGCAGTACTTC.

The chain has TRBV3-1 (or the pseudogene TRBV3-2) and TRBJ2-7; no clear D gene. The CDR3 spans 13 residues. Germline CDR1 LGHDT, CDR2 YNNKEL (reference sequence). V gave up 3 bases and J gave up 1 base, with 7 bases separating them. As DNA, the CDR3 is TGTGCCAGCAGCCATTATCAGTCCTACGAGCAGTACTTC. It is translated as CASSHYQSYEQYF.

This chain uses TRBV2 with TRBJ2-2; possibly TRBD1 for D (8 bases). The CDR3 loop spans 15 amino acids. CDR1 SNHLY and CDR2 FYNNEI come from the germline V gene. V was trimmed by 8 bases and J by 5 bases, leaving 18 bases between them. CDR3 in DNA: TGTGCCAGCGGGGCACAGGGGGGGATAACCGGGGAGCTGTTTTTT. As protein: CASGAQGGITGELFF. Combining the CDR3 with reference TRBV2 and TRBJ2-2 gives the whole variable domain EPEVTQTPSHQVTQMGQEVILRCVPISNHLYFYWYRQILGQKVEFLVSFYNNEISEKSEIFDDQFSVERPDGSNFTLKIRSTKLEDSAMYFCASGAQGGITGELFFGEGSRLTVL.

The gene calls are TRBV5-6 and TRBJ1-3, with D possibly matching TRBD1 (5 bases). Germline CDR1 reads SGHDT; CDR2 reads YYEEEE. This CDR3 has 17 residues. V was pared by 4 bases and J by 1 base, with 18 bases between. This CDR3 is CASSTRTRVESGNTIYF. CDR3 sequence (DNA): TGTGCCAGCAGCACCCGTACCAGGGTGGAATCTGGAAACACCATATATTTT.

J is TRBJ2-1 and V is TRBV6-6, with D perhaps TRBD2 (5 bases). The CDR3 has 12 amino acids. V was pared by 8 bases and J by 1 base, with 6 bases between. Germline V gene data show CDR1 as MNHNY and CDR2 as SVGAGI (reference sequence). This CDR3 reads CASGRSYNEQFF. The CDR3 DNA reads TGTGCCAGCGGGAGATCCTACAATGAGCAGTTCTTC.